This passage covers 16 T cell receptor beta chains from one sample sequenced in a study of T cell repertoires in cytomegalovirus infection (dated 2019 in TCRdb). Instrument on record: Illumina HiSeq 1500. TCRdb applied fastp at Q25 and MiXCR to the public reads, then kept only in-frame beta chains. Rows are unified per CDR3 protein, each entry keeping the most common DNA and genes. The sample table contains about 740,000 distinct CDR3 sequences; only one count was recorded for roughly 36% of them. Clones ranked in the top ten supply more than 2.5% of the sample. Sequenced input: PBMCs. The receptors derive from a human donor in good health (CMV status not recorded). Some clones in this sample may be carry-over from other donors' samples.

The chain combines TRBV11-1 with TRBJ1-2; D call uncertain. Germline loops: CDR1 SGHAT, CDR2 FQDESV (reference sequence). Trimming removed 8 bases from V and 4 bases from J, with 11 bases in between. This CDR3 spans 12 amino acids. The CDR3 here is CASAAGTYGYTF. CDR3 in DNA: TGTGCCAGCGCCGCCGGTACCTATGGCTACACCTTC. The full variable domain, completed using reference TRBV11-1 and TRBJ1-2, is EAEVAQSPRYKITEKSQAVAFWCDPISGHATLYWYRQILGQGPELLVQFQDESVVDDSQLPKDRFSAERLKGVDSTLKIQPAELGDSAMYLCASAAGTYGYTFGSGTRLTVV.

This rearrangement joins TRBV6-1 to TRBJ1-5; 7 positions agree with TRBD1. Looked up from germline, CDR1 is MNHNS and CDR2 is SASEGT. V gave up 4 bases and J gave up 0 bases; unmatched junction bases: 6. The CDR3 has 16 residues. CDR3 in amino acids: CASSVKGANSNQPQHF. The CDR3 DNA sequence: TGTGCCAGCAGTGTGAAGGGGGCGAATAGCAATCAGCCCCAGCATTTT.

The V call is TRBV5-4, the J call TRBJ1-4; the D is unclear. V shed 1 base and J shed 3 bases, with 4 bases lying between them. The CDR3 contains 13 residues. CDR1 is SGHNT, CDR2 YYREEE, per germline (reference sequence). CDR3 loop: CASSLPPNEKLFF. The CDR3 bases are TGTGCCAGCAGCTTGCCCCCTAATGAAAAACTGTTTTTT. Using reference TRBV5-4 and TRBJ1-4 for the parts outside the CDR3, the full variable domain is ETGVTQSPTHLIKTRGQQVTLRCSSQSGHNTVSWYQQALGQGPQFIFQYYREEENGRGNFPPRFSGLQFPNYSSELNVNALELDDSALYLCASSLPPNEKLFFGSGTQLSVL.

In regard to this clonotype: Because the CDR3 is missing its conserved closing phenylalanine or tryptophan, this is likely a read error. No DNA is shown, since the ends of the CDR3 on it are uncertain; the CDR3 is the one TCRdb lists. The CDR3 loop reads CASTLTPLAGGLL. The genes are TRBV2 and TRBJ2-1; TRBD2, the table's D call, was not compared with the DNA. The germline gives CDR1 SNHLY, CDR2 FYNNEI. A total of 13 residues make up the CDR3, ends included.

This rearrangement joins TRBV6-2 or TRBV6-3 to TRBJ2-1; TRBD2 matches 9 bases. V was pared by 0 bases and J by 8 bases, with 14 bases of the junction left unmatched. The CDR3 is made up of 18 amino acids. The germline CDR1 and CDR2 sequences are MNHEY and SVGEGT. DNA of the CDR3: TGTGCCAGCAGTTACTCTCAATCTTCCGCGGGAGGGCCCCATGAGCAGTTCTTC. Translating it yields CASSYSQSSAGGPHEQFF.

This chain connects TRBV3-1 to TRBJ1-5; no definite D call. The length of the CDR3 is 15 residues. In germline, CDR1 is LGHDT, CDR2 YNNKEL (reference sequence). Trimming took 3 bases from V and 3 from J, leaving 12 bases between them. CDR3 sequence reads: CASSQGPGYNQPQHF. CDR3 in DNA: TGTGCCAGCAGCCAGGGCCCCGGATACAATCAGCCCCAGCATTTT. Together with reference TRBV3-1 and TRBJ1-5, the CDR3 gives the full variable domain: DTAVSQTPKYLVTQMGNDKSIKCEQNLGHDTMYWYKQDSKKFLKIMFSYNNKELIINETVPNRFSPKSPDKAHLNLHINSLELGDSAVYFCASSQGPGYNQPQHFGDGTRLSIL.

The chain recombines TRBV12-3 or TRBV12-4 with TRBJ1-4; 8 bases align to TRBD1. V shed 7 bases and J 4 bases; nucleotides not matched to a gene: 5. The CDR3 spans 14 residues. Here the CDR3 reads CASTPQGDNEKLFF. The CDR3 nucleotides are TGTGCCAGCACCCCACAGGGGGATAATGAAAAACTGTTTTTT.

This chain uses TRBV7-2 with TRBJ1-3; TRBD1 matches 9 bases. This CDR3 contains 15 residues. V trimming: 5 bases; J trimming: 3 bases; junction bases outside the gene matches: 5. Germline assignment: CDR1 SGHTA and CDR2 FQGNSA. The CDR3 DNA is TGTGCCAGCAGCATAACAGGGGGCATTGGAAACACCATATATTTT. Amino acid sequence: CASSITGGIGNTIYF.

As concerns this clonotype: Germline and junction disagree at one end, which may indicate a read error. The J gene is TRBJ2-6, the V gene TRBV28; D remains unclear. Germline V gene lookup returns CDR1 MDHEN and CDR2 SYDVKM. The CDR3 is made up of 13 amino acids. DNA of the CDR3: TGTCCCAGCAGGCAGGCTGGGGCCAACGTCCTGACTTTC. Translation: CPSRQAGANVLTF.

This chain links TRBV28 with TRBJ1-6, with 10 positions matching TRBD1. The CDR3 totals 15 residues. V was pared by 6 bases and J by 8 bases, with 7 bases of the junction left unmatched. The germline CDR1 and CDR2 sequences are MDHEN and SYDVKM. The CDR3 protein is CASRETGGKDSPLHF. CDR3 in DNA: TGTGCCAGCAGGGAGACAGGGGGCAAGGATTCACCCCTCCACTTT.

The rearrangement uses TRBV5-1 and TRBJ1-5, with TRBD1 matching over 7 bases. The CDR3 covers 15 residues. V was clipped by 4 bases and J by 7 bases; unmatched bases: 11. From germline, CDR1 is SGHRS and CDR2 YFSETQ. CDR3 DNA sequence: TGCGCCAGCAGCCCTACAGGGGCGCCAAGACAGCCCCAGCATTTT. It encodes CASSPTGAPRQPQHF.

This clonotype was seen ten or more times. The chain uses TRBV9 and TRBJ2-1, with D unresolved. From germline, CDR1 is SGDLS and CDR2 YYNGEE. This CDR3 has 10 residues. V gave up 5 bases and J gave up 6 bases, with 3 bases separating them. The CDR3 protein is CASSGNEQFF. The CDR3 bases are TGTGCCAGCAGTGGCAATGAGCAGTTCTTC.

This clonotype showed up just a few times. CDR3 DNA: TGCGCCAGCAGCGGCCGGGACTTCCCCTACGAGCAGTACTTC. Residues: CASSGRDFPYEQYF. V and J are TRBV4-1 and TRBJ2-7, with D perhaps TRBD2 (6 bases). V shed 5 bases and J shed 2 bases, with 13 bases lying between them. The CDR3 sequence is 14 residues long. Germline V CDR1 and CDR2: MGHRA, YSYEKL.

The rearrangement uses TRBV6-5 and TRBJ2-1; 9 bases are shared with TRBD2. The V gene's germline CDR1 is MNHEY and CDR2 SVGAGI. CDR3 length equals 16 residues. After removal of 4 bases from V and 4 bases from J, the junction contained 8 bases not matched to a gene. In DNA, the CDR3 is TGTGCCAGCAGTTGGGCGGGAGGGCCGGATTACAATGAGCAGTTCTTC. Its translation is CASSWAGGPDYNEQFF.

The rearrangement joins TRBV7-2 to TRBJ1-2; 7 bases align to TRBD1. Trimming removed 4 bases from V and 13 bases from J; junction bases left unmatched: 9. The germline V gene has CDR1 SGHTA and CDR2 FQGNSA. There are 12 residues in the CDR3. CDR3 region: CASSYGPGGSTF. DNA of the CDR3: TGTGCCAGCAGCTATGGGCCAGGGGGGAGCACCTTC.

The CDR3 sequence is CASSLARGGQETQYF. The DNA of the CDR3 is TGTGCCAGCAGCCTCGCCCGCGGGGGGCAAGAGACCCAGTACTTC. This chain links TRBV7-9 with TRBJ2-5; 8 nucleotides line up with TRBD2. The V segment lost 5 bases and the J segment 2 bases; nucleotides outside the gene matches: 7. CDR3 length: 15 amino acids. The germline gives CDR1 SEHNR, CDR2 FQNEAQ (reference sequence).